The present T cell receptor beta chain was sequenced within a study of shared clonotypes between healthy human individuals. Study-wide points: Specimens sampled were limited to blood, with tissue repertoires likely differing.

Produced via immunoSEQ multiplex PCR; TCRdb's table is partial and in-frame only. This repertoire shows approximately 470,000 clones, roughly 80% found once; its top ten account for 10% to 15%. Every one of the donors was a Caucasian adult that lived in Nashville, Tennessee. As regards this clone: Its target is not known.

J was trimmed by 4 bases and V by 5 bases; bases with no gene match: 7. The CDR3 extends over 14 amino acids. CDR1 and CDR2 (germline): SEHNR, FQNEAQ (reference sequence). The specimen was PBMCs. The rearrangement uses TRBV7-9 and TRBJ1-2; TRBD1 agrees at 7 bases. The TCR sequence derives from a woman in her thirties or forties in good health. Some clones in this sample may be carry-over from other donors' samples. The CDR3 is CASSPQTGPYGYTF. CDR3 sequence (DNA): TGTGCCAGCAGCCCCCAGACAGGGCCCTATGGCTACACCTTC.